The rows below give T cell receptor beta chains drawn from one sample of a study of CD8 T cells in ankylosing spondylitis. TCRdb passed the 5' RACE reads through MiXCR, listing each CDR3 protein once. The sample lists under 250,000 distinct CDR3 sequences, just under 7.5% occurring once. Sequenced material: blood, either unsorted or a sorted T cell fraction (not recorded which). The source of these receptors is a male donor with ankylosing spondylitis. CDR3s include the opening cysteine and the closing phenylalanine or tryptophan. D genes are given only for firm matches. Some rows have no size entry. The others give once, few or many, or a class for an expanded clone.

many	TRBV9	-	TRBJ2-3	TGTGCCAGCAGCGTAGGGGGTGCAGATACGCAGTATTTT	CASSVGGADTQYF
many	TRBV28	-	TRBJ1-6	TGTGCCAGCAGTTCCCCATCTGGAGGGGATAATTCACCCCTCCACTTT	CASSSPSGGDNSPLHF
many	TRBV4-3	-	TRBJ1-1	TGCGCCAGCAGCCAAGGGGCAGGGGTGGCTGAAGCTTTCTTT	CASSQGAGVAEAFF
-	TRBV7-6	TRBD1	TRBJ2-2	TGTGCCAGCAGCTCGGCCGGGACAGGAGTCGGGGAGCTGTTTTTT	CASSSAGTGVGELFF
many	TRBV5-1	-	TRBJ2-3	TGCGCCAGCAGCTTGGAAGGGATCGCCCGCACAGATACGCAGTATTTT	CASSLEGIARTDTQYF
many	TRBV25-1	-	TRBJ2-7	TGTGCCAGCAGTATCCAGGGAAAATCCTACGAGCAGTACTTC	CASSIQGKSYEQYF
many	TRBV28	-	TRBJ1-5	TGTGCCAGCAGCCTCTTATTGGGGAGCAATCAGCCCCAGCATTTT	CASSLLLGSNQPQHF
once	TRBV28	TRBD2	TRBJ2-4	TGTGCCAGCACCCGACTAGCGGAAAACATTCAGTACTTC	CASTRLAENIQYF
-	TRBV5-6	-	TRBJ1-3	TGTGCCAGCACCTCAGGGAGTGGAAACACCATATATTTT	CASTSGSGNTIYF
many	TRBV5-1	-	TRBJ1-4	TGCGCCAGCAGCTTGGGTGATGGAGAAAAACTGTTTTTT	CASSLGDGEKLFF
many	TRBV27	-	TRBJ1-5	TGTGCCAGCAGTTTCGGACGTGGCAATCAGCCCCAGCATTTT	CASSFGRGNQPQHF
many	TRBV20-1	TRBD2	TRBJ2-1	TGCAGTGCTCCCGGCGGACTAGCGGGATACAATGAGCAGTTCTTC	CSAPGGLAGYNEQFF
once	TRBV13	-	TRBJ2-1	TGTGCCAGCAGCTCGGGACATAACAATGAGCAGTTCTTC	CASSSGHNNEQFF
many	TRBV4-2	TRBD1	TRBJ1-4	TGTGCCAGCAGCCAACGCACAGGGGTCGGAACTAATGAAAAACTGTTTTTT	CASSQRTGVGTNEKLFF
many	TRBV29-1	-	TRBJ2-5	TGCAGCGTTGAAGGGACAGAGGGGTACTTC	CSVEGTEGYF
many	TRBV5-1	-	TRBJ2-5	TGCGCCAGCAGCTTGTGGTCCTACAAAGAGACCCAGTACTTC	CASSLWSYKETQYF
many	TRBV10-3	-	TRBJ2-7	TGTGCCATCAGTGAGGGGAAACAGAGCGAGCAGTACTTC	CAISEGKQSEQYF
few	TRBV9	TRBD2	TRBJ2-7	TGTGCCAGCAGCCCTATCGGACTAGCGCGCTCCTACGAGCAGTACTTC	CASSPIGLARSYEQYF
many	TRBV6-2/TRBV6-3	TRBD2	TRBJ2-1	TGTGCCAGCAGTGTCGCGGGGGGGCCGGCCAATGAGCAGTTCTTC	CASSVAGGPANEQFF
few	TRBV27	-	TRBJ1-2	TGTGCCAGCAGTTTCCTCTCTACCACAGGGTTCTATGGCTACACCTTC	CASSFLSTTGFYGYTF
many	TRBV6-5	TRBD1	TRBJ2-2	TGTGCCAGCAGTTGGGACAGGGGGCTTCGCACCGGGGAGCTGTTTTTT	CASSWDRGLRTGELFF
many	TRBV5-1	-	TRBJ1-2	TGCGCCAGCAGCTTGGATTTACGACATTCTGACACCTTC	CASSLDLRHSDTF
-	TRBV5-1	-	TRBJ1-1	TGCGCCAGCAGCTTGAGAGGGAGGGACACTGAAGCTTTCTTT	CASSLRGRDTEAFF
few	TRBV19	TRBD1	TRBJ1-4	TGTGCCAGTAGTACTGACAGGGGGCGCGTAAAACTGTTTTTT	CASSTDRGRVKLFF
few	TRBV29-1	-	TRBJ2-7	TGCAGCGTTGAAGTCGGGGTCCCCTACGAGCAGTACTTC	CSVEVGVPYEQYF
many	TRBV10-3	TRBD2	TRBJ2-1	TGTGCCATCTCTAGCGGGAGCTCCTACAATGAGCAGTTCTTC	CAISSGSSYNEQFF
many	TRBV6-4	-	TRBJ2-3	TGTGCCAGCAGTGATTCGGGGGATGAAGGTACGCAGTATTTT	CASSDSGDEGTQYF
many	TRBV4-2	-	TRBJ1-1	TGTGCCAGCAGCCGAAAACCCGGGGCCAGGACTGAAGCTTTCTTT	CASSRKPGARTEAFF
few	TRBV19	-	TRBJ2-7	TGTGCCAGTAGTATATTCGGCGCCCCGTCCTACGAGCAGTACTTC	CASSIFGAPSYEQYF
many	TRBV27	-	TRBJ1-1	TGTGCCAGCAGTTTGATGGGGAGAACTGAAGCTTTCTTT	CASSLMGRTEAFF
-	TRBV20-1	-	TRBJ2-3	TGCAGTGCTGGGGGGTATGGATTCGGAGATACGCAGTATTTT	CSAGGYGFGDTQYF